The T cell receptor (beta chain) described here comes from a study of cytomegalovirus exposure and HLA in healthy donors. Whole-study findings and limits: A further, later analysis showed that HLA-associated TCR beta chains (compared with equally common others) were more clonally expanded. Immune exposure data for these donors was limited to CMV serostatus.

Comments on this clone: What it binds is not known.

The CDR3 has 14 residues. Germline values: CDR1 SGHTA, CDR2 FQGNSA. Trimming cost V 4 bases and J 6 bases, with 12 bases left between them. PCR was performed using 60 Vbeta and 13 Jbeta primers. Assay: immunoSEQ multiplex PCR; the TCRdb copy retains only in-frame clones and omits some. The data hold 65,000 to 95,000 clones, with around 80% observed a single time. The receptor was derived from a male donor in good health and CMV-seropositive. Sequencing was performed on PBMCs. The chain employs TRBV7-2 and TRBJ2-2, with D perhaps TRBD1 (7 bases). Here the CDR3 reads CASSSSRGAGELFF. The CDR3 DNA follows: TGTGCCAGCAGCTCCTCCAGGGGGGCCGGGGAGCTGTTTTTT. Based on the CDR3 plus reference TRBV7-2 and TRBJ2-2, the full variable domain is GAGVSQSPSNKVTEKGKDVELRCDPISGHTALYWYRQSLGQGLEFLIYFQGNSAPDKSGLPSDRFSAERTGGSVSTLTIQRTQQEDSAVYLCASSSSRGAGELFFGEGSRLTVL.